This record covers a single T cell receptor (beta chain). This entry comes from a study of blood T cells in healthy people across ages. Per the germline V gene, CDR1 is SGHRS and CDR2 is YFSETQ. V was shortened by 2 bases and J by 1 base, with 9 bases between the two germline ends. CDR3 length equals 15 residues. Combining a sample-barcoded 5' primer with a J-beta primer mix, a second PCR ran for roughly 7 to 12 cycles. One entry per CDR3 protein results from TCRdb running MiXCR on the 5' RACE reads. The data show around 600,000 distinct CDR3 sequences, roughly 48% seen once. This TCR was recovered from an elderly man in good health. V gene TRBV5-1 combines with J gene TRBJ2-2, with D maybe TRBD1 (6 bases). The specimen was blood. The CDR3 region is CASSFRQVNTGELFF. As DNA, the CDR3 is TGCGCCAGCAGCTTTAGACAGGTGAACACCGGGGAGCTGTTTTTT. The variable domain in full, with the rest retrieved from reference TRBV5-1 and TRBJ2-2, is KAGVTQTPRYLIKTRGQQVTLSCSPISGHRSVSWYQQTPGQGLQFLFEYFSETQRNKGNFPGRFSGRQFSNSRSEMNVSTLELGDSALYLCASSFRQVNTGELFFGEGSRLTVL.